The clone carrying this TCR beta chain appeared a single time. These data belong to a study of human T cells and chemical hapten exposure. Each CDR3 protein is one row after TCRdb ran MiXCR on the RACE reads. Seen here are about 160,000 distinct CDR3 sequences, 25% to 35% observed once, and the top ten hold under 2.5%. Time point defined: patch test 3, about 24 weeks after DPC sensitization. The treatment denotes: therapeutic diphenylcyclopropenone sensitization with weekly scalp DPC. This CDR3 is built from 19 residues. Trimming removed 2 bases at V and 0 bases at J, with 20 bases between. Per germline, CDR1 MGHRA and CDR2 YSYEKL.

The TCR was taken from a young woman with alopecia areata. Some clones in this sample may be carry-over from other donors' samples. The gene calls are TRBV4-1 and TRBJ1-5; a possible D gene is TRBD1 (6 bases). The sample consisted of whole blood, taken in connection with sensitization to the hapten diphenylcyclopropenone (DPC). CDR3 sequence reads: CASSQPSGMGAGSNQPQHF. The CDR3 DNA reads TGCGCCAGCAGCCAACCCTCAGGGATGGGGGCCGGTAGCAATCAGCCCCAGCATTTT.